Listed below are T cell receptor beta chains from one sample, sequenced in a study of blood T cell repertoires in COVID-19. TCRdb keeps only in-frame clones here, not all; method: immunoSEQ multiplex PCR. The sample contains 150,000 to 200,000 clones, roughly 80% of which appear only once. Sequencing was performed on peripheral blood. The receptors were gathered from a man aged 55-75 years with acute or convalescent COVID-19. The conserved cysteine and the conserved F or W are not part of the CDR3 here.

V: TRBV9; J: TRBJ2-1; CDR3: ASSAGLAEYNEQF
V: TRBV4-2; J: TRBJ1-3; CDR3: ASSQGFDTFSGNTIY
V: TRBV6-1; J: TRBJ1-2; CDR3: ASSDRQGADGYT
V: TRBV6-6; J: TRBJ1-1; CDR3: ASSYSNGGKSEAF
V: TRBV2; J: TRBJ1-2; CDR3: ASSERGRGILGYT
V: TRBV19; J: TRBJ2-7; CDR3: ASSKGSYYEQY
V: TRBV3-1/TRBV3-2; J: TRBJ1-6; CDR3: ASSPQRQIYNSPLH
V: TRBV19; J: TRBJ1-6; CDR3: ASSISRGLNSPLH
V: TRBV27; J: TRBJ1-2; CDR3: ASSFSPRDSAKVYGYT
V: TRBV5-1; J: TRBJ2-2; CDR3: ASSLSGKGSGELF
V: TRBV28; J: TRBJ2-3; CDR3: ASSSRTGTDTQY
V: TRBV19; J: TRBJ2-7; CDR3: ASSIGELGSSEQY
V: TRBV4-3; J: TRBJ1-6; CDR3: ASSQGSGFLNSPLH
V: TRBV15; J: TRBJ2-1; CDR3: ATSTLAGGPREQF
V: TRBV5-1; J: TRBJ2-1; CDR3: ASSLVPARNEQF
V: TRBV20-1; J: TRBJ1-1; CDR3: SASRGGFITEAF
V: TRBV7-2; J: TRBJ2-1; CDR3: ASSWTGTSANNEQF
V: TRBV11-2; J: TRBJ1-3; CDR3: ASSLGYTGTLRGNTIY
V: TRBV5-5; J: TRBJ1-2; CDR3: ASSRDRGSNYGYT
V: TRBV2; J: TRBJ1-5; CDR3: ASRGNREGQPQH
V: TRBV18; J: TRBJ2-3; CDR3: ASSPIGGAPDTQY
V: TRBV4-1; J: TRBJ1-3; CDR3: ASSRRLGVENTIY
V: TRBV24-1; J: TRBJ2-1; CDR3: ATSDRVAGGGGGYNEQF
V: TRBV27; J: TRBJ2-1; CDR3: ASSSSSSGRASYNEQF
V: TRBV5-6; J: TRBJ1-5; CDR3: ASSLAGGNQPQH
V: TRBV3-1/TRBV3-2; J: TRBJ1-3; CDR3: ASSQAWDSVHNTIY
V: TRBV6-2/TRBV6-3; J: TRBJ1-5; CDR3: ASSYSGQYSNQPQH
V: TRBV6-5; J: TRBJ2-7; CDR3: ASREWGDYEQY
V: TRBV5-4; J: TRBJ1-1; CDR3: ASSFKTGNTEAF
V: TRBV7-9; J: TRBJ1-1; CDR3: ASSSRGTGGRTEAF
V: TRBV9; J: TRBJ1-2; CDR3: ASSVSTPRGQQGYT
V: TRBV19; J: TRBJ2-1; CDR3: ASSSRGGPYNEQF